This passage covers 20 T cell receptor beta chains from one sample sequenced in a study of T-cell reconstitution after alpha-beta-depleted transplantation in children. Library preparation (for TCRbeta) was performed with unique molecular identifiers. A single record per CDR3 protein comes from TCRdb applying MiXCR to the PCR reads. The sample carries around 100,000 distinct CDR3 sequences, about a tenth recorded once. The source material was PBMCs, sampled before TCRalphabeta/CD19-depleted stem cell transplant. All receptors derive from a boy younger than 10 with acute lymphoblastic leukemia, due to receive a stem cell transplant.

V gene TRBV20-1 combines with J gene TRBJ2-5; D may match TRBD1 or TRBD2 (5 bases each). V gave up 5 bases and J gave up 2 bases, with 12 bases separating them. Per germline, CDR1 DFQATT and CDR2 SNEGSKA (reference sequence). The CDR3 is 13 residues long. CDR3 DNA: TGCAGTGCTTCTCCGGGACGGCAAGAGACCCAGTACTTC. It translates to CSASPGRQETQYF.

This clonotype was recorded many times. The chain has TRBV12-3 or TRBV12-4 and TRBJ2-7; the D gene is possibly TRBD2 (6 bases). The CDR3 contains 13 residues. The germline V and J ends were trimmed by 6 bases and 1 base, with 10 bases remaining between them. The CDR3 coding sequence is TGTGCCAGCAGGGGGGGATCGTCCTACGAGCAGTACTTC. Translating gives CASRGGSSYEQYF.

DNA of the CDR3: TGTGCCAGCAGTTATAAGGACGGCCTCTACGAGCAGTACTTC. Translating gives CASSYKDGLYEQYF. The chain uses TRBV27 and TRBJ2-7; no clear D gene. Germline lookup yields CDR1 MNHEY and CDR2 SMNVEV (reference sequence). The CDR3 consists of 14 residues. V dropped 4 bases and J dropped 3 bases, with 13 bases sitting between them.

The V call is TRBV5-1, the J call TRBJ1-1, with D possibly matching TRBD1 (6 bases). The germline V gene encodes CDR1 SGHRS and CDR2 YFSETQ. The CDR3 extends over 14 amino acids. V dropped 2 bases and J dropped 1 base, with 9 bases sitting between them. The CDR3 reads CASSLQGWNTEAFF. The CDR3 nucleotides read TGCGCCAGCAGCTTACAGGGTTGGAACACTGAAGCTTTCTTT.

The chain has TRBV5-1 and TRBJ1-1; D is uncertain. The CDR3 spans 12 residues. The germline gives CDR1 SGHRS, CDR2 YFSETQ. Trimming left V 0 bases short and J 8 bases short, with 8 bases between. The CDR3 bases are TGCGCCAGCAGCTTGGCCGGGTGGGAAGCTTTCTTT. Residues: CASSLAGWEAFF.

This clonotype was seen a few times. The rearrangement joins TRBV12-3 or TRBV12-4 to TRBJ2-7; TRBD1 matches 12 bases. J gave up 5 bases and V 3 bases, and 5 bases lay outside the gene matches. The CDR3 is 15 residues long. CDR3 protein: CASSFQGTGGDEQYF. As DNA, the CDR3 is TGTGCCAGCAGTTTTCAGGGGACAGGGGGCGACGAGCAGTACTTC.

This clonotype was seen at least ten times. This rearrangement joins TRBV5-1 to TRBJ2-3, with 7 bases identical to TRBD2. Germline CDR1 and CDR2: SGHRS and YFSETQ. J lost 4 bases, V lost 2 bases, and 19 bases had no gene match. CDR3 size: 19 residues. The chain's CDR3 is CASSFEGTGLPGRADTQYF. The CDR3 bases are TGCGCCAGCAGCTTCGAGGGGACGGGACTACCTGGGAGAGCAGATACGCAGTATTTT.

This clonotype has only a few counts. The CDR3 DNA reads TGCGCCAGCAGCGACACCGGGACCCCGGATCAGCCCCAGCATTTT. Residues: CASSDTGTPDQPQHF. This rearrangement joins TRBV5-1 to TRBJ1-5; D may be TRBD1 (5 bases). Germline CDR1 SGHRS, CDR2 YFSETQ. The CDR3 runs 15 residues. Trimming left V 4 bases short and J 5 bases short, with 16 bases between.

This clonotype was seen only a few times. The rearrangement links TRBV27 to TRBJ1-4; 7 nucleotides align to TRBD1. Germline V lookup: CDR1 MNHEY, CDR2 SMNVEV (reference sequence). CDR3 length equals 12 residues. V trimming: 2 bases; J trimming: 10 bases; junction bases outside the gene matches: 1. The CDR3 DNA follows: TGTGCCAGCAGTTTACCAGGGGGAAAACTGTTTTTT. It translates to CASSLPGGKLFF.

This clonotype was recorded a few times. The rearrangement uses TRBV4-2 and TRBJ2-5, with D possibly TRBD2 on 7 matching bases. CDR1 is LGHNA, CDR2 YNFKEQ, per germline. This CDR3 contains 18 residues. Trimming pared 4 bases from V and 5 bases from J, leaving 26 bases between. CDR3 in DNA: TGTGCCAGCAGCCGCGCTCACTCTTCGTCGGGGGGCGGCGAGACCCAGTACTTC. This gives the protein CASSRAHSSSGGGETQYF.

This clonotype has at least ten counts. This chain joins TRBV20-1 and TRBJ2-7, with D perhaps TRBD1 (6 bases). Germline V gene lookup returns CDR1 DFQATT and CDR2 SNEGSKA (reference sequence). The CDR3 has 13 amino acids. V lost 3 bases and J lost 9, with 18 bases in between. CDR3: CSARYSRGIGQYF. The CDR3 bases are TGCAGTGCTAGGTATAGCAGGGGCATTGGGCAGTACTTC.

The chain is built from TRBV11-1 and TRBJ2-5; 9 nucleotides agree with TRBD2. CDR1 and CDR2 from the germline V gene are SGHAT and FQDESV (reference sequence). CDR3 length: 20 residues. The junction had 24 bases not matched to a gene; V was cut back by 5 bases and J by 5 bases. Written as DNA, the CDR3 is TGTGCCAGCAGCGTCCCCCCGGGGGCGGGAGGGTTTGCCGCGAAGGAGACCCAGTACTTC. Protein: CASSVPPGAGGFAAKETQYF.

This chain joins TRBV5-1 and TRBJ2-1; D perhaps matches TRBD1 (5 bases). The V gene's germline CDR1 is SGHRS and CDR2 YFSETQ. The V and J ends lost 5 bases and 5 bases respectively, with 14 bases between them. The CDR3 is made up of 14 amino acids. The chain's CDR3 is CASSTEKGHNEQFF. The CDR3 DNA reads TGCGCCAGCAGTACGGAAAAGGGGCACAATGAGCAGTTCTTC. Looking up the rest from reference TRBV5-1 and TRBJ2-1 gives the full variable domain: KAGVTQTPRYLIKTRGQQVTLSCSPISGHRSVSWYQQTPGQGLQFLFEYFSETQRNKGNFPGRFSGRQFSNSRSEMNVSTLELGDSALYLCASSTEKGHNEQFFGPGTRLTVL.

The J gene is TRBJ2-5, the V gene TRBV29-1, with 12 bases aligning to TRBD2. V trimming: 7 bases; J trimming: 5 bases; junction bases outside the gene matches: 5. Germline V gene data show CDR1 as SQVTM and CDR2 as ANQGSEA. The CDR3 totals 13 residues. CDR3 amino acids: CSATSGSGETQYF. Here the CDR3 DNA reads TGCAGCGCGACTAGCGGGAGCGGTGAGACCCAGTACTTC. The full variable domain, in which reference TRBV29-1 and TRBJ2-5 provide the parts outside the CDR3, is SAVISQKPSRDICQRGTSLTIQCQVDSQVTMMFWYRQQPGQSLTLIATANQGSEATYESGFVIDKFPISRPNLTFSTLTVSNMSPEDSSIYLCSATSGSGETQYFGPGTRLLVL.

The V gene is TRBV12-5, the J gene TRBJ1-1; D remains unclear. CDR3 length: 14 residues. Germline V lookup: CDR1 LGHNT, CDR2 FRNRAP. Trimming stripped 5 bases from V and 7 bases from J, with 17 bases between. The CDR3 sequence: CASGISNTALEAFF. CDR3 DNA: TGTGCTAGTGGTATCAGTAACACGGCGCTTGAAGCTTTCTTT.

This clonotype was observed a few times. CDR3 protein: CATRQGWSNTGELFF. The CDR3 nucleotides read TGTGCCACACGACAGGGTTGGTCCAACACCGGGGAGCTGTTTTTT. This chain links TRBV7-9 with TRBJ2-2, with TRBD1 matching 7 bases. Germline V lookup: CDR1 SEHNR, CDR2 FQNEAQ (reference sequence). The CDR3 spans 15 residues. Trimming cost V 10 bases and J 2 bases; bases outside gene matches: 10.

This clonotype was detected a few times. This chain joins TRBV20-1 and TRBJ2-3; D may be TRBD1 (6 bases). Trimming cost V 2 bases and J 2 bases, with 17 bases left between them. Per germline, CDR1 DFQATT and CDR2 SNEGSKA (reference sequence). This CDR3 contains 16 residues. CDR3 in DNA: TGCAGTGCTAGATATCCGCAGGGGACCTTCACAGATACGCAGTATTTT. Translated: CSARYPQGTFTDTQYF.

This chain joins TRBV24-1 and TRBJ2-3; D tentatively reads TRBD1 or TRBD2 (5 bases each). CDR1 is KGHDR, CDR2 SFDVKD, per germline. The V gene lost 3 bases and the J gene lost 1 base, with 16 bases spanning the gap. The CDR3 length is 17 residues. CDR3 in amino acids: CATSDPDPRGGTDTQYF. In nucleotides, the CDR3 is TGTGCCACCAGTGATCCGGACCCCCGAGGGGGCACAGATACGCAGTATTTT.

The rearrangement links TRBV20-1 to TRBJ2-2, with 10 bases that match TRBD2. The germline V gene encodes CDR1 DFQATT and CDR2 SNEGSKA (reference sequence). The CDR3 extends over 15 amino acids. J was trimmed by 4 bases and V by 6 bases; bases with no gene match: 8. The CDR3 nucleotides read TGCAGTGCGCGTACTAGCGGGAAAATCACCGGGGAGCTGTTTTTT. This sequence encodes CSARTSGKITGELFF.

This clonotype appeared a few times. The rearrangement uses TRBV29-1 and TRBJ2-7; D possibly corresponds to TRBD2 (6 bases). CDR1 and CDR2 from the germline V gene are SQVTM and ANQGSEA. This CDR3 is built from 13 residues. The germline V and J ends were trimmed by 0 bases and 12 bases, with 18 bases remaining between them. The CDR3 loop reads CSVEDGSGETPYF. The CDR3 DNA reads as TGCAGCGTTGAAGATGGTTCGGGGGAGACACCGTACTTC.